A selection of T cell receptor beta chains follows, all from one sample in a study of T cells after yellow fever vaccination. TCRdb analysed the 5' RACE reads with MiXCR anew, one entry per CDR3 protein. The sample carries some 320,000 distinct CDR3 sequences, roughly 10% recorded once. Sequencing was performed on CD4+ T cells sorted from PBMCs, taken 45 days after the yellow fever booster vaccination. These receptors were collected from a man between 18 and 29 years old who received the YFV17D yellow fever vaccine. The CDR3 runs from the conserved cysteine through the conserved F or W. D genes are given only for firm matches. Only some rows state a clone size, as once, few, many or a class for expanded clones.

V gene	J gene	D gene	clone size	CDR3 protein	CDR3 DNA
TRBV11-2	TRBJ1-1	NA	few	CASSLGQQTEAFF	TGTGCCAGCAGCTTAGGTCAACAAACTGAAGCTTTCTTT
TRBV7-9	TRBJ2-5	TRBD2	few	CASSRTRQETQYF	TGTGCCAGCAGCCGGACTAGACAAGAGACCCAGTACTTC
TRBV24-1	TRBJ1-2	NA	NA	CATSDGRGLGGYTF	TGTGCCACCAGTGATGGAAGGGGGTTAGGTGGCTACACCTTC
TRBV12-3/TRBV12-4	TRBJ2-3	TRBD2	many	CASSITSGGVTQYF	TGTGCCAGCAGTATTACTAGCGGGGGCGTCACGCAGTATTTT
TRBV7-9	TRBJ1-4	NA	NA	CASSVQHNEKLFF	TGTGCCAGCAGTGTACAGCATAATGAAAAACTGTTTTTT
TRBV20-1	TRBJ2-5	NA	NA	CSARDSGGKTQYF	TGCAGTGCTAGAGATTCCGGGGGCAAGACCCAGTACTTC
TRBV6-5	TRBJ2-3	NA	few	CASSYSGVDQADTQYF	TGTGCCAGCAGTTACTCGGGGGTAGATCAGGCAGATACGCAGTATTTT
TRBV28	TRBJ2-5	TRBD2	NA	CASSLGLPLGPQETQYF	TGTGCCAGCAGTTTGGGACTACCCCTGGGCCCCCAAGAGACCCAGTACTTC
TRBV9	TRBJ2-3	TRBD1	many	CASSGGQVTDTQYF	TGTGCCAGCAGCGGGGGACAGGTCACAGATACGCAGTATTTT
TRBV5-4	TRBJ2-5	TRBD2	many	CASRATSGGVETQYF	TGTGCCAGCAGGGCGACTAGCGGGGGGGTTGAGACCCAGTACTTC
TRBV12-3/TRBV12-4	TRBJ2-3	NA	few	CASELYAGSDTQYF	TGTGCCAGCGAGTTATACGCGGGGTCAGATACGCAGTATTTT
TRBV7-9	TRBJ2-1	NA	few	CASRQPGSLYNEQFF	TGTGCCAGCAGACAACCGGGATCGCTCTACAATGAGCAGTTCTTC
TRBV19	TRBJ1-5	NA	NA	CASSQINFSNQPQHF	TGTGCCAGTAGTCAGATAAACTTTAGCAATCAGCCCCAGCATTTT
TRBV12-3/TRBV12-4	TRBJ2-3	NA	NA	CASAGLSSTDTQYF	TGTGCCAGCGCCGGACTCTCTAGCACAGATACGCAGTATTTT
TRBV30	TRBJ1-4	NA	few	CAWSVGLGEKLFF	TGTGCCTGGAGTGTGGGGCTGGGGGAAAAACTGTTTTTT
TRBV6-1	TRBJ1-4	NA	few	CASRDIGMSEKLFF	TGTGCCAGCAGGGATATTGGAATGAGTGAAAAACTGTTTTTT
TRBV12-3/TRBV12-4	TRBJ2-5	NA	many	CASKRDSSETQYF	TGTGCCAGCAAGCGGGACAGCTCAGAGACCCAGTACTTC
TRBV5-1	TRBJ2-5	NA	few	CASSLDVGKETQYF	TGCGCCAGCAGCTTGGATGTAGGGAAAGAGACCCAGTACTTC
TRBV4-3	TRBJ1-2	NA	few	CASSQDFEGYYGYTF	TGCGCCAGCAGCCAAGACTTTGAGGGGTACTATGGCTACACCTTC
TRBV3-1	TRBJ2-2	TRBD2	NA	CASSLRGTTGELFF	TGTGCCAGCAGCCTGCGGGGGACCACCGGGGAGCTGTTTTTT
TRBV5-1	TRBJ2-5	TRBD2	many	CASSLVSGGPGVETQYF	TGCGCCAGCAGCCTCGTTAGCGGGGGGCCGGGGGTTGAGACCCAGTACTTC
TRBV6-5	TRBJ2-5	TRBD2	NA	CASKPGLAYQETQYF	TGTGCCAGCAAGCCGGGACTAGCGTATCAAGAGACCCAGTACTTC
TRBV12-3/TRBV12-4	TRBJ2-3	TRBD2	NA	CASSLSSGGASDTQYF	TGTGCCAGCAGTCTCTCTAGCGGGGGGGCTTCAGATACGCAGTATTTT
TRBV7-9	TRBJ2-3	TRBD2	many	CASSPSGGSTDTQYF	TGTGCCAGCAGCCCTAGCGGGGGGAGCACAGATACGCAGTATTTT
TRBV5-1	TRBJ1-1	NA	NA	CASTQTPPGGAEAFF	TGCGCCAGCACCCAGACCCCCCCCGGGGGAGCTGAAGCTTTCTTT
TRBV7-9	TRBJ2-1	TRBD2	few	CASSSLRGAHYNEQFF	TGTGCCAGCAGCTCCCTGCGGGGGGCCCACTACAATGAGCAGTTCTTC
TRBV30	TRBJ2-7	TRBD1	few	CAWAGTGTYEQYF	TGTGCCTGGGCTGGGACAGGGACCTACGAGCAGTACTTC
TRBV6-1	TRBJ1-5	TRBD1	NA	CASSERGQVSNQPQHF	TGTGCCAGCAGTGAAAGGGGACAGGTCAGCAATCAGCCCCAGCATTTT
TRBV7-6	TRBJ1-2	TRBD1	few	CASSALGGQGAYGYTF	TGTGCCAGCAGCGCCCTGGGAGGACAGGGGGCTTACGGCTACACCTTC
TRBV10-2	TRBJ2-4	NA	many	CASSESIWVNIQYF	TGCGCCAGCAGTGAGTCGATTTGGGTAAACATTCAGTACTTC
TRBV27	TRBJ2-2	NA	many	CASTLLGVGGELFF	TGTGCCAGCACCTTACTGGGGGTCGGCGGGGAGCTGTTTTTT
TRBV25-1	TRBJ1-1	TRBD1	NA	CASSAPGQGKNTEAFF	TGTGCCAGCAGCGCTCCCGGACAGGGAAAGAACACTGAAGCTTTCTTT
TRBV12-3/TRBV12-4	TRBJ2-7	NA	many	CASSLLLNEQYF	TGTGCCAGCAGTTTGCTCCTTAACGAGCAGTACTTC
TRBV5-1	TRBJ1-3	NA	few	CASSLDSYSGNTIYF	TGCGCCAGCAGCTTGGATAGCTACTCTGGAAACACCATATATTTT
TRBV5-1	TRBJ2-7	NA	few	CASSLVVGEQYF	TGCGCCAGCAGCTTGGTGGTCGGGGAGCAGTACTTC
TRBV6-4	TRBJ1-1	NA	few	CASRKDWNTEAFF	TGTGCCAGCAGGAAGGACTGGAACACTGAAGCTTTCTTT